The T cell receptor (beta chain) described here comes from a study of T-cell memory formation after mild COVID-19. Turning to the study itself: There were largely donor-specific TCR clusters.

General observations from the study: Pre-infection memory showed some responding clones, and this suggested that cross-reactive memory joined. The study found contracting CD4+ clones mainly in CM and EM and contracting CD8+ clones in EMRA.

Turning to this clonotype: Its specificity is not known.

Germline trimming cut 5 bases from V and 11 bases from J; bases unmatched to any gene: 18. The CDR3 length is 15 residues. Germline lookup yields CDR1 SQVTM and CDR2 ANQGSEA. Sample barcodes and UMIs were carried by the TCR alpha and TCR beta cDNA libraries that 5'RACE generated with constant-segment primers. TCRdb passed the 5' RACE reads through MiXCR, listing each CDR3 protein once. The top ten clones hold around 21% of a sample with a few hundred thousand distinct CDR3 sequences, just under 20% of them seen once. The sequence came from a man younger than 35 who had mild COVID-19 (a few samples of this study predate the infection). Cell type and time point are not known. The chain has TRBV29-1 and TRBJ1-1; TRBD1 aligns across 9 bases. Input material: PBMCs or a T cell subset sorted from them (not recorded which). CDR3 loop: CSVKEGTGTNLRAFF. The CDR3 nucleotides read TGCAGCGTTAAGGAAGGGACAGGGACAAACCTTCGGGCTTTCTTT.